The clone carrying this T cell receptor (beta chain) was recorded only once. Its antigen remains unidentified. TCRdb's table, derived via immunoSEQ multiplex PCR, lists solely in-frame clones and lacks some. The table lists roughly 120,000 clones, roughly nine tenths of them singletons. Thawed PBMCs were FACS-sorted into unstimulated CD4+CD25+CD127- regulatory T cells, CD4+CD25- non-regulatory cells, CD4 and CD8 cells. These data originate in a study of Tregs in tolerant kidney transplant recipients. Per the germline V gene, CDR1 is PRHDT and CDR2 is FYEKMQ (reference sequence). The CDR3 contains 13 residues. Trimming at V came to 11 bases and at J to 1 base, leaving 6 bases not matched to a gene. Study-level findings and limits: Activated donor B cell expansion appeared to reveal the most relevant donor-specific TCRbeta repertoire. Biological reproducibility was not directly addressed in this study.

The receptor was derived from a human donor in good health. This chain joins TRBV13 and TRBJ1-1; 8 nucleotides line up with TRBD1. Sequences were obtained from CD4+ T cells from blood. As DNA, the CDR3 is TGTGCCTCCAGCAGGGGGCCGAACACTGAAGCTTTCTTT. Its translation is CASSRGPNTEAFF.